This T cell receptor (beta chain) was recorded in a study of T cell responses to AZD1222 COVID-19 vaccine. Germline V CDR1 and CDR2: ENHRY, SYGVKD. Deletions cut 2 bases from V and 4 bases from J, with 8 bases between. CDR3 size: 13 residues. With respect to this clone: Its antigen remains unidentified.

Study-level points and caveats: Unmutated variant regions are reportedly the target of nearly half of TCRs that are spike-specific. All repertoire sampling was performed exclusively after the peak T cell response.

The assay was immunoSEQ multiplex PCR, and TCRdb's table has in-frame clones only and misses some. The data hold 120,000 to 150,000 clones, with approximately 89% observed a single time. This TCR was recovered from an adult in good health. The input for sequencing was peripheral blood, taken on day 0 of AZD1222 vaccination. The chain carries TRBV10-3 and TRBJ1-1; D unclear. The CDR3 sequence is CAISERESTEAFF. CDR3 sequence (DNA): TGTGCCATCAGTGAGAGGGAGAGCACTGAAGCTTTCTTT.